These T cell receptor beta chains were read from a single sample in a study of shared clonotypes between healthy human individuals. Assay: immunoSEQ multiplex PCR; the TCRdb copy retains only in-frame clones and omits some. The table has some 740,000 clones, roughly 92% seen once. Source material: naive CD8+ T cells sorted from blood. These TCRs come from a man aged 25 to 40 in good health. Both conserved end residues are part of each CDR3. D genes are given only for firm matches. Some rows have no size entry. The others give once, few or many, or a class for an expanded clone.

clone size: NA
V gene: TRBV5-5
D gene: NA
J gene: TRBJ2-4
CDR3 protein: CASKLTVSLAKNIQYF
CDR3 DNA: TGTGCCAGCAAATTGACAGTCTCACTAGCCAAAAACATTCAGTACTTC

clone size: NA
V gene: TRBV28
D gene: TRBD1
J gene: TRBJ2-7
CDR3 protein: CASAFRGTAYEQYF
CDR3 DNA: TGTGCCAGCGCCTTCCGTGGGACAGCCTACGAGCAGTACTTC

clone size: NA
V gene: TRBV7-9
D gene: NA
J gene: TRBJ2-3
CDR3 protein: CASSSRTLPTQYF
CDR3 DNA: TGTGCCAGCAGCTCAAGGACCCTGCCTACGCAGTATTTT

clone size: once
V gene: TRBV28
D gene: NA
J gene: TRBJ2-7
CDR3 protein: CATSTRDFTYEQYF
CDR3 DNA: TGTGCCACATCTACACGGGACTTTACCTACGAGCAGTACTTC

clone size: NA
V gene: TRBV7-6
D gene: TRBD2
J gene: TRBJ2-2
CDR3 protein: CASSPRGGSGSGELFF
CDR3 DNA: TGTGCCAGCAGCCCTCGGGGAGGTAGCGGGTCCGGGGAGCTGTTTTTT

clone size: NA
V gene: TRBV7-9
D gene: NA
J gene: TRBJ2-1
CDR3 protein: CASSTTYNEQFF
CDR3 DNA: TGTGCCAGCAGCACCACATACAATGAGCAGTTCTTC

clone size: NA
V gene: TRBV11-2
D gene: TRBD1
J gene: TRBJ1-5
CDR3 protein: CASSGQGASPQHF
CDR3 DNA: TGTGCCAGCAGCGGACAGGGAGCTTCGCCCCAGCATTTT

clone size: NA
V gene: TRBV6-6
D gene: TRBD1
J gene: TRBJ1-4
CDR3 protein: CASSSRDRGEKLFF
CDR3 DNA: TGTGCCAGCAGTTCCCGGGACAGGGGTGAAAAACTGTTTTTT

clone size: NA
V gene: TRBV27
D gene: NA
J gene: TRBJ2-7
CDR3 protein: CASSLSASPPYEQYF
CDR3 DNA: TGTGCCAGCAGTTTATCGGCCTCTCCGCCCTACGAGCAGTACTTC

clone size: once
V gene: TRBV5-1
D gene: TRBD2
J gene: TRBJ2-2
CDR3 protein: CASSLMGLAGGSENTGELFF
CDR3 DNA: TGCGCCAGCAGCTTAATGGGACTAGCGGGAGGCTCCGAGAACACCGGGGAGCTGTTTTTT

clone size: once
V gene: TRBV18
D gene: TRBD1
J gene: TRBJ2-7
CDR3 protein: CASSPNPGQGVYEQYF
CDR3 DNA: TGTGCCAGCTCACCAAATCCGGGACAGGGCGTCTACGAGCAGTACTTC

clone size: once
V gene: TRBV27
D gene: TRBD1
J gene: TRBJ2-3
CDR3 protein: CASSPDRAHITDTQYF
CDR3 DNA: TGTGCCAGCAGTCCGGACAGGGCCCATATCACAGATACGCAGTATTTT

clone size: NA
V gene: TRBV27
D gene: TRBD2
J gene: TRBJ2-7
CDR3 protein: CASSRSGIGLSYEQYF
CDR3 DNA: TGTGCCAGCAGTCGGAGCGGGATAGGCCTCTCCTACGAGCAGTACTTC

clone size: NA
V gene: TRBV6-5
D gene: NA
J gene: TRBJ2-3
CDR3 protein: CASSYSSENPTDTQYF
CDR3 DNA: TGTGCCAGCAGTTACTCATCAGAAAACCCCACAGATACGCAGTATTTT

clone size: NA
V gene: TRBV25-1
D gene: NA
J gene: TRBJ2-7
CDR3 protein: CASSESGSMGHEQYF
CDR3 DNA: TGTGCCAGCAGTGAATCAGGGAGTATGGGCCACGAGCAGTACTTC

clone size: NA
V gene: TRBV11-1
D gene: NA
J gene: TRBJ2-1
CDR3 protein: CASSLASGRLNEQFF
CDR3 DNA: TGTGCCAGCAGCTTAGCTAGCGGCAGGCTCAATGAGCAGTTCTTC

clone size: NA
V gene: TRBV7-6
D gene: NA
J gene: TRBJ1-3
CDR3 protein: CASSLAGVSGNTIYF
CDR3 DNA: TGTGCCAGCAGCTTAGCAGGAGTCTCTGGAAACACCATATATTTT

clone size: NA
V gene: TRBV15
D gene: NA
J gene: TRBJ1-5
CDR3 protein: CATSRDRQVYQPQHF
CDR3 DNA: TGTGCCACCAGCAGAGATAGGCAGGTTTATCAGCCCCAGCATTTT

clone size: NA
V gene: TRBV9
D gene: NA
J gene: TRBJ2-3
CDR3 protein: CASSDPRSTDTQYF
CDR3 DNA: TGTGCCAGCAGCGATCCGAGGAGCACAGATACGCAGTATTTT

clone size: NA
V gene: TRBV6-5
D gene: NA
J gene: TRBJ1-4
CDR3 protein: CASSYFYSATNEKLFF
CDR3 DNA: TGTGCCAGCAGTTACTTCTACAGCGCAACTAATGAAAAACTGTTTTTT

clone size: NA
V gene: TRBV18
D gene: NA
J gene: TRBJ2-1
CDR3 protein: CASSPSGLDNEQFF
CDR3 DNA: TGTGCCAGCTCCCCCTCCGGCCTCGACAATGAGCAGTTCTTC

clone size: NA
V gene: TRBV27
D gene: NA
J gene: TRBJ1-5
CDR3 protein: CASSPQGFNQPQHF
CDR3 DNA: TGTGCCAGCAGTCCTCAGGGGTTCAATCAGCCCCAGCATTTT

clone size: NA
V gene: TRBV4-1
D gene: NA
J gene: TRBJ2-3
CDR3 protein: CASSQLHPGTDTQYF
CDR3 DNA: TGCGCCAGCAGCCAACTACACCCGGGCACAGATACGCAGTATTTT

clone size: NA
V gene: TRBV27
D gene: NA
J gene: TRBJ2-7
CDR3 protein: CASSSMEYEQYF
CDR3 DNA: TGTGCCAGCAGCTCAATGGAGTACGAGCAGTACTTC

clone size: NA
V gene: TRBV7-7
D gene: NA
J gene: TRBJ2-1
CDR3 protein: CASRSVSGEQFF
CDR3 DNA: TGTGCCAGCAGATCCGTTAGCGGTGAGCAGTTCTTC

clone size: NA
V gene: TRBV27
D gene: NA
J gene: TRBJ2-1
CDR3 protein: CASRGGGGAIYNEQFF
CDR3 DNA: TGTGCCAGCAGGGGCGGCGGGGGCGCGATATACAATGAGCAGTTCTTC

clone size: NA
V gene: TRBV27
D gene: TRBD1
J gene: TRBJ2-2
CDR3 protein: CASSPGQGAFGELFF
CDR3 DNA: TGTGCCAGCAGCCCCGGACAGGGGGCGTTCGGGGAGCTGTTTTTT

clone size: once
V gene: TRBV6-6
D gene: NA
J gene: TRBJ2-7
CDR3 protein: CASSYSTEQYF
CDR3 DNA: TGTGCCAGCAGTTACTCGACCGAGCAGTACTTC

clone size: NA
V gene: TRBV30
D gene: TRBD2
J gene: TRBJ2-7
CDR3 protein: CAWSVLAGDYEQYF
CDR3 DNA: TGTGCCTGGAGTGTACTAGCGGGAGACTACGAGCAGTACTTC

clone size: NA
V gene: TRBV7-2
D gene: TRBD1
J gene: TRBJ1-4
CDR3 protein: CASSLVGGAGEKLFF
CDR3 DNA: TGTGCCAGCAGCTTAGTAGGGGGCGCTGGTGAAAAACTGTTTTTT